In its sample, the clone carrying this T cell receptor (beta chain) was seen many times. Its target is not known. V gave up 1 base and J gave up 3 bases, with 14 bases separating them. The CDR3 spans 15 residues. Germline CDR1 is DFQATT and CDR2 is SNEGSKA (reference sequence). Researchers built TCR beta libraries using quantitative 5'-RACE with molecular barcodes. TCRdb fed the 5' RACE reads into MiXCR, producing one record per CDR3 protein. The table shows some 70,000 distinct CDR3 sequences, with 5.3% occurring only once. These data originate in a study of CD8 T cells in ankylosing spondylitis. Overall study results and limits: Reported data indicate significant enrichment of disease-linked clones within matched ankylosing spondylitis synovial fluid.

The source of this sequence is a male donor with ankylosing spondylitis or in good health (not recorded which). The rearrangement joins TRBV20-1 to TRBJ2-3, with D possibly being TRBD2 (7 bases). What was sequenced was blood, either unsorted or a sorted T cell fraction (not recorded which). The CDR3 loop reads CSARVSGGLTDTQYF. Written as DNA, the CDR3 is TGCAGTGCTAGAGTGTCGGGGGGCCTAACAGATACGCAGTATTTT.